This T cell receptor (beta chain) was recorded in a study of read filtering for tumor transcriptome and immune sequencing. Study background: IR-seq gave about 3.5 to 11 million TCR reads per sample; RNA-seq gave about 75 to 1,400. Notes on the study in general: Single-read clonotypes: 80% to 90% of IR-seq clonotypes (roughly 4% of reads), 74.6% of RNA-seq clonotypes (approximately 49% of reads).

From roughly 390 ng of RNA, a library with molecular barcoded alpha/delta and beta/gamma adaptors was made. Via MiXCR, TCRdb re-called the reads, giving one row per CDR3 protein. The sample includes about 27,000 distinct CDR3 sequences, 13% to 15% of them seen just once. This clonotype was recorded at least ten times. Its antigen is currently unknown. The germline CDR1 and CDR2 sequences are SGHNT and YYREEE (reference sequence). This CDR3 is built from 15 residues. J lost 6 bases, V lost 4 bases, and 4 bases had no gene match. The chain joins TRBV5-4 to TRBJ2-3; TRBD2 agrees at 14 bases. The specimen was a population of CD138-negative cells sorted from bone marrow. The TCR originated in a donor aged 40 or older with multiple myeloma. For the CDR3, the DNA is TGTGCCAGCAGCCAGGGACTAGCGGGAGTTGATACGCAGTATTTT. It yields the protein CASSQGLAGVDTQYF.